Included here is one T cell receptor beta chain sequence, with context. The trim removed 5 bases at V and 4 bases at J, leaving 5 bases unmatched. This CDR3 contains 16 residues. Germline loops: CDR1 MNHNY, CDR2 SVGAGI (reference sequence). The data were taken from a study of blood T cell repertoires in COVID-19. Study-wide background: Researchers got acute and convalescent COVID-19 samples from the United States, Italy and Spain. T cells, B-cell-depleted T cells, or PBMCs supplied cDNA or gDNA.

As originally analysed: By means of reference gene primer amplification, nucleated cell counts were estimated. Generated by immunoSEQ multiplex PCR, the TCRdb table keeps only in-frame clones and is missing some. For V, J and clone size, that table is used; D and trimming come from the DNA. The sample has around 260,000 clones; around 86% are singletons. Sequenced material: peripheral blood. This TCR was sampled from a woman aged 25 to 39 with active or convalescent COVID-19. This chain connects TRBV6-6 to TRBJ2-2; the match to TRBD2 covers 12 bases. CDR3 DNA sequence: TGTGCCAGCAGTCGACTAGCGGGGGCGGTCACCGGGGAGCTGTTTTTT. This gives the protein CASSRLAGAVTGELFF.